Each of the 21 T cell receptor beta chains below was sequenced from the same sample in a study of cytomegalovirus exposure and HLA in healthy donors. The PCR had 60 Vbeta and 13 Jbeta primers. Sequenced by immunoSEQ multiplex PCR; TCRdb stores in-frame clones only, minus some. This table holds about 160,000 clones, about four fifths found once. The source material was PBMCs. The receptor set was obtained from a man aged 25 to 40 in good health and CMV-seronegative.

This chain joins TRBV6-1 and TRBJ1-6, with D perhaps TRBD1 (6 bases). CDR3 length equals 15 residues. The germline gives CDR1 MNHNS, CDR2 SASEGT. Trimming shortened V by 7 bases and J by 7 bases, and 17 bases separated the two germline ends. CDR3 nucleotide sequence: TGTGCCAGCAACCGGGAACAGGGAGGGAATTCACCCCTCCACTTT. The encoded protein is CASNREQGGNSPLHF.

This clone was recorded a few times. The V call is TRBV15, the J call TRBJ2-3; weak D call: TRBD1 (7 bases). The CDR3 length is 14 residues. Germline V gene lookup returns CDR1 LNHNV and CDR2 YYDKDF (reference sequence). V shed 6 bases and J shed 0 bases, with 10 bases lying between them. The CDR3 loop is CATRPGGSTDTQYF. CDR3 bases: TGTGCCACCAGGCCAGGGGGGAGCACAGATACGCAGTATTTT.

J is TRBJ2-5 and V is TRBV27; possible D gene TRBD1, 6 bases. This CDR3 is 15 amino acids long. Trimming stripped 2 bases from V and 5 bases from J, with 15 bases between. Germline CDR1 and CDR2: MNHEY and SMNVEV (reference sequence). CDR3 residues: CASSLRGRAGETQYF. CDR3 sequence (DNA): TGTGCCAGCAGTTTAAGGGGGAGAGCAGGGGAGACCCAGTACTTC.

The rearrangement uses TRBV7-8 and TRBJ1-4; TRBD1 aligns across 12 bases. Germline values: CDR1 SGHVS, CDR2 FQNEAQ. The length of the CDR3 is 18 residues. V was pared by 5 bases and J by 8 bases, with 15 bases of the junction left unmatched. Here the CDR3 DNA reads TGTGCCAGCAGCAAGGGGACAGGGGGCATTGGGGTAGGGGAAAAACTGTTTTTT. Its translation: CASSKGTGGIGVGEKLFF. The full variable domain, with the rest looked up from reference TRBV7-8 and TRBJ1-4, is GAGVSQSPRYKVAKRGQDVALRCDPISGHVSLFWYQQALGQGPEFLTYFQNEAQLDKSGLPSDRFFAERPEGSVSTLKIQRTQQEDSAVYLCASSKGTGGIGVGEKLFFGSGTQLSVL.

The V and J genes are TRBV7-9 and TRBJ2-7; perhaps TRBD1 as D (6 bases). CDR1 is SEHNR, CDR2 FQNEAQ, per germline (reference sequence). The ends were cut back, 5 bases at V and 2 bases at J, with 13 bases in the middle. This CDR3 is 14 amino acids long. CDR3 DNA sequence: TGTGCCAGCAGCCGCCGGGACATACCCTACGAGCAGTACTTC. It encodes CASSRRDIPYEQYF.

This clone occurred once. V is TRBV9 and J is TRBJ2-7; TRBD2 might be the D (6 bases). Trimming took 0 bases from V and 5 from J, leaving 12 bases between them. Germline loops: CDR1 SGDLS, CDR2 YYNGEE. The CDR3 sequence is 14 residues long. The CDR3: CASSVGLVGHEQYF. As DNA, the CDR3 is TGTGCCAGCAGCGTAGGACTAGTCGGTCACGAGCAGTACTTC.

The chain uses TRBV13 and TRBJ2-3; 8 nucleotides agree with TRBD2. After removal of 4 bases from V and 3 bases from J, the junction contained 6 bases not matched to a gene. CDR3 length: 15 residues. CDR1 and CDR2 from the germline V gene are PRHDT and FYEKMQ (reference sequence). CDR3 nucleotides: TGTGCCAGCAGCTCCGGACTAGCTATAACAGATACGCAGTATTTT. Its translation is CASSSGLAITDTQYF.

This chain links TRBV6-5 with TRBJ1-1; D is uncertain. The CDR3 spans 13 residues. Germline V CDR1 and CDR2: MNHEY, SVGAGI. V lost 5 bases and J 4 bases, leaving 11 bases between the germline ends. The CDR3 loop reads CASSGGWGTEAFF. CDR3 sequence (DNA): TGTGCCAGCAGTGGAGGGTGGGGCACTGAAGCTTTCTTT.

The chain employs TRBV19 and TRBJ2-1; a possible D gene is TRBD2 (7 bases). The CDR3 length is 15 residues. Trimming removed 4 bases from V and 5 bases from J, with 15 bases in between. The V gene's germline CDR1 is LNHDA and CDR2 SQIVND (reference sequence). The CDR3 sequence: CASSNRGALNNEQFF. The CDR3 DNA reads TGTGCCAGTAGTAACCGGGGGGCCCTTAACAATGAGCAGTTCTTC.

This clone was recorded a few times. J is TRBJ1-1 and V is TRBV2, with 10 positions matching TRBD1. J was trimmed by 3 bases and V by 8 bases; bases with no gene match: 3. The CDR3 sequence is 13 residues long. Germline V CDR1 and CDR2: SNHLY, FYNNEI. Here the CDR3 reads CASGGQGYTEAFF. CDR3 bases: TGTGCCAGCGGGGGACAGGGGTACACTGAAGCTTTCTTT. The whole variable domain, filled in from reference TRBV2 and TRBJ1-1, reads EPEVTQTPSHQVTQMGQEVILRCVPISNHLYFYWYRQILGQKVEFLVSFYNNEISEKSEIFDDQFSVERPDGSNFTLKIRSTKLEDSAMYFCASGGQGYTEAFFGQGTRLTVV.

The J gene is TRBJ2-3, the V gene TRBV15, with TRBD1 identical over 8 bases. Trimming at V came to 9 bases and at J to 3 bases, leaving 8 bases not matched to a gene. The CDR3 is 14 amino acids. Per germline, CDR1 LNHNV and CDR2 YYDKDF (reference sequence). Written as DNA, the CDR3 is TGTGCCACGGCCTCAGGGGGCCCAACAGATACGCAGTATTTT. The encoded protein is CATASGGPTDTQYF.

The chain couples TRBV19 to TRBJ2-3, with 7 positions matching TRBD2. V was pared by 10 bases and J by 6 bases, with 4 bases of the junction left unmatched. Per germline, CDR1 LNHDA and CDR2 SQIVND (reference sequence). The length of the CDR3 is 11 residues. The CDR3 reads CATASGDTQYF. Here the CDR3 DNA reads TGTGCCACAGCTAGCGGCGATACGCAGTATTTT.

The chain is built from TRBV7-9 and TRBJ2-1; TRBD2 agrees at 10 bases. Germline lookup yields CDR1 SEHNR and CDR2 FQNEAQ (reference sequence). V shed 5 bases, J shed 1 base, and the junction held 8 bases outside the gene matches. The CDR3 consists of 17 residues. The chain's CDR3 is CASSRRQAGGSYNEQFF. The CDR3 coding sequence is TGTGCCAGCAGCCGAAGACAAGCGGGGGGGTCCTACAATGAGCAGTTCTTC.

The rearrangement links TRBV6-4 to TRBJ2-7; tentative D call: TRBD1 (5 bases). Germline-derived CDR1 and CDR2 are MRHNA and SNTAGT. V was shortened by 3 bases and J by 5 bases, with 17 bases between the two germline ends. The CDR3 totals 15 residues. In nucleotides, the CDR3 is TGTGCCAGCAGTGAACCATTCCCATTAGGGGACGAGCAGTACTTC. It encodes CASSEPFPLGDEQYF.

The chain couples TRBV5-8 to TRBJ2-5, with D perhaps TRBD2 (6 bases). The CDR3 is 14 residues long. Germline assignment: CDR1 SGHTS and CDR2 YDEGEE. Trimming shortened V by 4 bases and J by 3 bases, and 13 bases separated the two germline ends. This CDR3 is CASSPGLRKETQYF. CDR3 bases: TGTGCCAGCAGCCCGGGACTTAGGAAAGAGACCCAGTACTTC.

This chain joins TRBV27 and TRBJ1-2, with 7 bases fitting TRBD1. Germline CDR1 MNHEY, CDR2 SMNVEV (reference sequence). V was pared by 6 bases and J by 2 bases, with 18 bases of the junction left unmatched. The CDR3 consists of 18 residues. The CDR3 loop reads CASRYMIGGIDPNYGYTF. The CDR3 nucleotides read TGTGCCAGCAGGTACATGATAGGGGGCATTGATCCAAACTATGGCTACACCTTC.

This chain links TRBV19 with TRBJ2-5; a possible D gene is TRBD2 (6 bases). V lost 5 bases and J 0 bases, leaving 7 bases between the germline ends. CDR3 size: 13 residues. Germline values: CDR1 LNHDA, CDR2 SQIVND (reference sequence). DNA for the CDR3: TGTGCCAGTAGTGCGGGGAACCAAGAGACCCAGTACTTC. It yields the protein CASSAGNQETQYF. Together with reference TRBV19 and TRBJ2-5, the CDR3 gives the full variable domain: DGGITQSPKYLFRKEGQNVTLSCEQNLNHDAMYWYRQDPGQGLRLIYYSQIVNDFQKGDIAEGYSVSREKKESFPLTVTSAQKNPTAFYLCASSAGNQETQYFGPGTRLLVL.

The V gene is TRBV5-6, the J gene TRBJ2-7; 9 nucleotides match TRBD1. The CDR3 extends over 15 amino acids. J gave up 6 bases and V 5 bases, and 12 bases lay outside the gene matches. Per germline, CDR1 SGHDT and CDR2 YYEEEE. CDR3 nucleotide sequence: TGTGCCAGCAGTCGGCACAGGGGGCGCGGGCCCGAGCAGTACTTC. As protein: CASSRHRGRGPEQYF.

V usage is TRBV18 and J usage is TRBJ1-1, with D unresolved. Trimming removed 1 base from V and 5 bases from J, with 14 bases in between. This CDR3 region has 15 residues. Germline values: CDR1 KGHSH, CDR2 LQKENI. The CDR3 DNA reads TGTGCCAGCTCACCACTTGAGGGTATCGAGACTGAAGCTTTCTTT. Amino acid sequence: CASSPLEGIETEAFF.

J is TRBJ1-4 and V is TRBV11-3; D unresolved. Germline CDR1 is SGHNT and CDR2 is YENEEA. CDR3 length equals 13 residues. With 3 bases removed from V and 8 bases from J, the gap between germline ends came to 10 bases. The CDR3 region has the DNA TGTGCCAGCAGCTTTGCTAGTGGGGAAAAACTGTTTTTT. The encoded protein is CASSFASGEKLFF. Combining the CDR3 with reference TRBV11-3 and TRBJ1-4 gives the whole variable domain EAGVVQSPRYKIIEKKQPVAFWCNPISGHNTLYWYLQNLGQGPELLIRYENEEAVDDSQLPKDRFSAERLKGVDSTLKIQPAELGDSAVYLCASSFASGEKLFFGSGTQLSVL.

J is TRBJ1-5 and V is TRBV25-1; D not resolved. Trimming removed 5 bases at V and 5 bases at J, with 10 bases between. This CDR3 comprises 13 residues. Germline CDR1 reads MGHDK; CDR2 reads SYGVNS. The CDR3 loop reads CASSLSSDQPQHF. Here the CDR3 DNA reads TGTGCCAGCAGTCTGAGTAGTGATCAGCCCCAGCATTTT.